Listed below are T cell receptor beta chains from one sample, sequenced in a study of beta chain features in type 1 diabetes. TCRdb's copy holds only in-frame clones and misses some; the assay was immunoSEQ multiplex PCR. The sample lists roughly 280,000 clones, about 23% occurring once. What was sequenced was naive CD4+ T cells from blood. The receptors were sampled from a woman aged 25 to 45 with type 1 diabetes. Both conserved end residues are part of each CDR3. Each record gives: D gene, clone size, J gene, V gene, CDR3 protein, CDR3 DNA. D genes are given only for firm matches. Expanded clones get a size class; other rows say once, few or many, or leave the size out.

TRBD1 | - | TRBJ1-1 | TRBV15 | CATSRVGQGTAEAFF | TGTGCCACCAGCAGAGTCGGACAGGGGACGGCTGAAGCTTTCTTT
- | few | TRBJ2-7 | TRBV29-1 | CSVEGSTSGVYEQYF | TGCAGCGTTGAAGGGTCGACTAGTGGTGTCTACGAGCAGTACTTC
TRBD1 | few | TRBJ2-7 | TRBV4-1 | CASSHGLLGQAYEQYF | TGCGCCAGCAGCCACGGTTTACTAGGACAGGCCTACGAGCAGTACTTC
- | few | TRBJ2-3 | TRBV6-5 | CASSPGISTDTQYF | TGTGCCAGCAGCCCGGGAATTAGCACAGATACGCAGTATTTT
TRBD2 | - | TRBJ2-5 | TRBV5-1 | CASSPQLAGAQETQYF | TGCGCCAGCAGCCCACAACTAGCGGGGGCCCAAGAGACCCAGTACTTC
TRBD1 | - | TRBJ1-4 | TRBV6-5 | CASSYSGQGGGEKLFF | TGTGCCAGCAGTTACTCAGGACAGGGTGGCGGTGAAAAACTGTTTTTT
TRBD1 | - | TRBJ1-4 | TRBV30 | CAWSGTEENEKLFF | TGTGCCTGGAGCGGGACAGAAGAAAATGAAAAACTGTTTTTT
TRBD1 | few | TRBJ1-4 | TRBV30 | CAWSVRQGREKLFF | TGTGCCTGGAGTGTACGACAGGGTAGGGAAAAACTGTTTTTT
- | - | TRBJ2-7 | TRBV6-5 | CASSYSRQLIYEQYF | TGTGCCAGCAGTTACTCGAGACAGCTGATCTACGAGCAGTACTTC
TRBD2 | few | TRBJ2-5 | TRBV28 | CASSPAGPETQYF | TGTGCCAGCAGCCCAGCGGGACCCGAGACCCAGTACTTC
- | - | TRBJ1-2 | TRBV30 | CAWSPDRPNYGYTF | TGTGCCTGGAGTCCCGACAGGCCCAACTATGGCTACACCTTC
- | few | TRBJ2-3 | TRBV28 | CASSETSPRTDTQYF | TGTGCCAGCAGTGAAACTAGTCCGCGCACAGATACGCAGTATTTT
- | - | TRBJ2-1 | TRBV6-5 | CASSYKTLSSYNEQFF | TGTGCCAGCAGTTACAAGACACTTAGCTCCTACAATGAGCAGTTCTTC
- | - | TRBJ1-2 | TRBV27 | CASRRQTEDSYGYTF | TGTGCCAGCAGAAGACAGACGGAAGACTCCTATGGCTACACCTTC
- | few | TRBJ2-7 | TRBV29-1 | CSGLDAAGYEQYF | TGCAGCGGCCTGGACGCCGCGGGATACGAGCAGTACTTC
- | - | TRBJ2-4 | TRBV4-1 | CASSQGGVPLAKNIQYF | TGCGCCAGCAGCCAAGGGGGAGTCCCACTAGCCAAAAACATTCAGTACTTC
- | - | TRBJ2-5 | TRBV4-2 | CASSQGQGGTPKETQYF | TGTGCCAGCAGCCAAGGTCAGGGCGGTACGCCTAAAGAGACCCAGTACTTC
- | - | TRBJ2-5 | TRBV30 | CAWRRDIEETQYF | TGTGCCTGGCGCCGGGACATCGAAGAGACCCAGTACTTC
- | - | TRBJ1-1 | TRBV19 | CASSIPVRGGTEAFF | TGTGCCAGTAGTATCCCTGTCAGGGGTGGTACTGAAGCTTTCTTT
TRBD2 | - | TRBJ2-5 | TRBV7-9 | CASSNPGLAGEETQYF | TGTGCCAGCAGCAACCCGGGACTAGCGGGAGAAGAGACCCAGTACTTC
TRBD2 | - | TRBJ2-4 | TRBV6-1 | CASSEAGREPWNIQYF | TGTGCCAGCAGTGAAGCGGGGCGGGAGCCGTGGAACATTCAGTACTTC
TRBD2 | - | TRBJ2-5 | TRBV18 | CASSPIGISGRAYQETQYF | TGTGCCAGCTCACCTATTGGAATCAGCGGGAGAGCGTACCAAGAGACCCAGTACTTC
- | - | TRBJ2-5 | TRBV29-1 | CSVESYTRASFQGTQYF | TGCAGCGTTGAGTCTTATACCAGGGCCAGCTTTCAAGGGACCCAGTACTTC
TRBD1 | few | TRBJ1-1 | TRBV29-1 | CSVEAQGAGEAFF | TGCAGCGTTGAGGCTCAGGGGGCGGGTGAAGCTTTCTTT
- | - | TRBJ1-5 | TRBV5-6 | CASSLYESSYSNQPQHF | TGTGCCAGCAGCTTGTACGAGAGCTCTTATAGCAATCAGCCCCAGCATTTT
- | - | TRBJ2-1 | TRBV6-6 | CASSYQVSYNEQFF | TGTGCCAGCAGTTACCAGGTCTCCTACAATGAGCAGTTCTTC
- | few | TRBJ1-1 | TRBV30 | CAWSPTSAGAFF | TGTGCCTGGAGTCCCACGTCAGCGGGCGCTTTCTTT
- | few | TRBJ2-3 | TRBV30 | CARALSDTQYF | TGTGCCCGAGCCCTGTCGGATACGCAGTATTTT
- | - | TRBJ1-2 | TRBV6-5 | CASRDPRGRGYTF | TGTGCCAGCAGAGACCCTAGGGGGAGAGGCTACACCTTC
TRBD2 | - | TRBJ2-7 | TRBV5-1 | CASSASSGRDEQYF | TGCGCCAGCAGCGCATCTAGCGGGAGAGACGAGCAGTACTTC
TRBD2 | - | TRBJ2-7 | TRBV10-3 | CAISETGTSGWSYEQYF | TGTGCCATCAGTGAAACCGGGACTAGCGGGTGGTCCTACGAGCAGTACTTC
TRBD2 | - | TRBJ2-3 | TRBV4-1 | CASRLSSGRAPDTQYF | TGCGCCAGCAGACTATCTAGCGGGAGGGCCCCGGATACGCAGTATTTT
- | few | TRBJ2-7 | TRBV9 | CASSPDISGEQYF | TGTGCCAGCAGCCCGGACATATCAGGCGAGCAGTACTTC
- | - | TRBJ2-2 | TRBV9 | CASSEQGLAGELFF | TGTGCCAGCAGCGAGCAGGGTTTGGCCGGGGAGCTGTTTTTT
- | - | TRBJ2-1 | TRBV7-2 | CASSLQTGIYNEQFF | TGTGCCAGCAGCTTACAAACGGGGATTTACAATGAGCAGTTCTTC
TRBD2 | few | TRBJ2-5 | TRBV19 | CASSIGLAGVETQYF | TGTGCCAGTAGTATCGGACTAGCGGGAGTTGAGACCCAGTACTTC
- | - | TRBJ1-5 | TRBV9 | CASSVEGYSNQPQHF | TGTGCCAGCAGCGTGGAGGGGTATAGCAATCAGCCCCAGCATTTT
TRBD1 | few | TRBJ2-3 | TRBV5-4 | CASSLPGQRTTDTQYF | TGTGCCAGCAGCTTGCCGGGACAGAGAACCACAGATACGCAGTATTTT
TRBD2 | - | TRBJ2-1 | TRBV2 | CASSVFTLAGEQFF | TGTGCCAGCAGTGTCTTTACACTAGCGGGGGAGCAGTTCTTC
- | - | TRBJ1-2 | TRBV5-4 | CASSPWGVGYTF | TGTGCCAGCAGCCCGTGGGGGGTAGGCTACACCTTC
TRBD1 | - | TRBJ1-2 | TRBV30 | CAWSAILRTGSAYGYTF | TGTGCCTGGAGTGCCATCCTCCGGACAGGTTCGGCCTATGGCTACACCTTC
- | - | TRBJ2-1 | TRBV4-1 | CASREIAVYNEQFF | TGCGCCAGCAGGGAGATCGCGGTCTACAATGAGCAGTTCTTC
- | - | TRBJ2-5 | TRBV21-1 | CASSDRRGQETQYF | TGTGCCAGCAGCGACAGACGCGGACAAGAGACCCAGTACTTC
- | few | TRBJ2-1 | TRBV7-2 | CASSLAYNTDTYNEQFF | TGTGCCAGCAGCTTAGCCTATAACACCGACACCTACAATGAGCAGTTCTTC
- | few | TRBJ2-1 | TRBV19 | CASSTRPGGEQFF | TGTGCCAGTAGTACGAGACCCGGCGGCGAGCAGTTCTTC
- | - | TRBJ2-5 | TRBV19 | CASRAAQETQYF | TGTGCCAGTAGAGCTGCTCAAGAGACCCAGTACTTC
- | - | TRBJ2-2 | TRBV4-1 | CASSQELQATNTGELFF | TGCGCCAGCAGCCAAGAACTACAGGCTACGAACACCGGGGAGCTGTTTTTT
- | - | TRBJ2-1 | TRBV2 | CASSEASINEQFF | TGTGCCAGCAGTGAAGCTTCCATCAATGAGCAGTTCTTC
TRBD2 | - | TRBJ2-2 | TRBV5-1 | CASSSGLAGVTGELFF | TGCGCCAGCAGCTCCGGACTAGCGGGAGTCACCGGGGAGCTGTTTTTT
- | - | TRBJ1-4 | TRBV2 | CASSEGHPKGKLFF | TGTGCCAGCAGTGAGGGACACCCGAAGGGAAAACTGTTTTTT
TRBD2 | once | TRBJ2-3 | TRBV5-1 | CASSPGTSGRTDTQYF | TGCGCCAGCAGCCCCGGGACTAGCGGGAGGACAGATACGCAGTATTTT
- | few | TRBJ2-1 | TRBV28 | CASSLLQRNEQFF | TGTGCCAGCAGTTTACTTCAGCGCAATGAGCAGTTCTTC
TRBD2 | - | TRBJ2-3 | TRBV19 | CASSPLAGSTDTQYF | TGTGCCAGTAGCCCACTAGCGGGGAGCACAGATACGCAGTATTTT